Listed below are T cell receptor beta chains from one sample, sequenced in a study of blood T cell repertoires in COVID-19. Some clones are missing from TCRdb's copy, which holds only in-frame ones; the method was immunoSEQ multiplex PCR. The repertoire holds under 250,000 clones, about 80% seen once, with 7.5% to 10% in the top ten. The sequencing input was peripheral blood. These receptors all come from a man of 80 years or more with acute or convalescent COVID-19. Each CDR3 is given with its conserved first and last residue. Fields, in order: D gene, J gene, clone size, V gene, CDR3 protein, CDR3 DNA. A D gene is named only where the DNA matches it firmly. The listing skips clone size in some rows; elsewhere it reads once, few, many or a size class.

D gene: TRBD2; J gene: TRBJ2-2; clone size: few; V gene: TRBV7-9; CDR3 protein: CASSRAGGYNTGELFF; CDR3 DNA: TGTGCCAGCAGCAGAGCGGGGGGCTATAACACCGGGGAGCTGTTTTTT
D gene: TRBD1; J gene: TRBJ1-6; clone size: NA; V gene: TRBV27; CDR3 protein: CASSFVQGGSSPLHF; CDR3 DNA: TGTGCCAGCAGTTTTGTTCAGGGGGGTAGTTCACCCCTCCACTTT
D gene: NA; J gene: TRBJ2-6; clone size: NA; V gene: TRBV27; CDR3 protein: CASSLFAGTGANVLTF; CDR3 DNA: TGTGCCAGCAGTTTATTTGCGGGGACTGGGGCCAACGTCCTGACTTTC
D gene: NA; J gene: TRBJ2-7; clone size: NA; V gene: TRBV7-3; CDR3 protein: CASSLGLGVKYF; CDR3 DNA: TGTGCCAGCAGCCTTGGACTGGGAGTGAAGTACTTC
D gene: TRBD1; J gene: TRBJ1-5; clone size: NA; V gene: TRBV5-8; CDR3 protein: CASSPRTGSRQPQHF; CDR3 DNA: TGTGCCAGCAGCCCCAGGACAGGGAGTCGTCAGCCCCAGCATTTT
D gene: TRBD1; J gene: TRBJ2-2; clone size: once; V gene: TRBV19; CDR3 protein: CASRGQVANTGELFF; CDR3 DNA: TGTGCCAGTAGAGGACAGGTCGCGAACACCGGGGAGCTGTTTTTT
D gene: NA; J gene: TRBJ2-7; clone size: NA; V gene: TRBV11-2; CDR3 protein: CASSLASVSYEQYF; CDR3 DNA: TGTGCCAGCAGCTTAGCCTCGGTTTCGTACGAGCAGTACTTC
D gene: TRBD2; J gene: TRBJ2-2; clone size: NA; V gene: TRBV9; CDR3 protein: CASSLRTSGSLNTGELFF; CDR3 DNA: TGTGCCAGCAGCTTGAGGACTAGCGGGAGTTTAAACACCGGGGAGCTGTTTTTT
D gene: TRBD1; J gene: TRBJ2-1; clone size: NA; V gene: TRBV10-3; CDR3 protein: CAISLGQGDNEQFF; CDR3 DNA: TGTGCCATCAGTCTCGGACAGGGGGATAATGAGCAGTTCTTC
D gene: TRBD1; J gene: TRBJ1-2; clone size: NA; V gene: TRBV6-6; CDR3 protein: CASSRDRTNYGYTF; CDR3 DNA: TGTGCCAGCAGCCGGGACAGAACTAACTATGGCTACACCTTC
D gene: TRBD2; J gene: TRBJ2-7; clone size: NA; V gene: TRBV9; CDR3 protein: CASSAGAGGDYEQYF; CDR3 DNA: TGTGCCAGCAGCGCGGGGGCGGGAGGGGACTACGAGCAGTACTTC
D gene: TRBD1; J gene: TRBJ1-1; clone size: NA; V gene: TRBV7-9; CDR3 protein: CASSPGQLSMNTEAFF; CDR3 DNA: TGTGCCAGCAGCCCGGGACAGCTAAGTATGAACACTGAAGCTTTCTTT
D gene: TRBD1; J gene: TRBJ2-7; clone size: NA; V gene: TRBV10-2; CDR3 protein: CASSDPGTGSSYEQYF; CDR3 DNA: TGCGCCAGCAGTGACCCCGGGACAGGGAGCTCCTACGAGCAGTACTTC
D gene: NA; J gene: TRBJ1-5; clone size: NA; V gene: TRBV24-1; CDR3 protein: CATSDRRVNQPQHF; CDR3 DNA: TGTGCCACCAGTGATAGGAGGGTAAATCAGCCCCAGCATTTT
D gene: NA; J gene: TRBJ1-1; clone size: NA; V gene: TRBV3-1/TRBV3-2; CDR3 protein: CASSHALLGVSTEAFF; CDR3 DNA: TGTGCCAGCAGCCACGCCCTTCTAGGGGTCTCAACTGAAGCTTTCTTT